A single sample gave rise to the 9 T cell receptor beta chains below, sequenced in a study of cytomegalovirus exposure and HLA in healthy donors. PCR was performed using 60 Vbeta and 13 Jbeta primers. TCRdb's table, derived via immunoSEQ multiplex PCR, lists solely in-frame clones and lacks some. The sample lists about 130,000 clones, 81% occurring once. The sample consisted of PBMCs. The origin of the receptors is a man aged 18-30 years in good health and CMV-seropositive.

This chain uses TRBV11-2 with TRBJ1-6, with 7 bases identical to TRBD1. V was pared by 1 base and J by 8 bases, with 5 bases of the junction left unmatched. The CDR3 loop spans 15 amino acids. Germline CDR1 is SGHAT and CDR2 is FQNNGV. CDR3 amino acids: CASSLAWTGDSPLHF. Written as DNA, the CDR3 is TGTGCCAGCAGCTTAGCGTGGACAGGCGATTCACCCCTCCACTTT.

V gene TRBV7-9 combines with J gene TRBJ2-4; D might be TRBD1 (7 bases). The CDR3 spans 13 residues. The germline V and J ends were trimmed by 4 bases and 8 bases, with 12 bases remaining between them. The germline V gene has CDR1 SEHNR and CDR2 FQNEAQ (reference sequence). The CDR3 DNA reads as TGTGCCAGCAGCTCCAGGGGGGACGACATTCAGTACTTC. It specifies CASSSRGDDIQYF. The full variable domain, its missing parts supplied by reference TRBV7-9 and TRBJ2-4, is DTGVSQNPRHKITKRGQNVTFRCDPISEHNRLYWYRQTLGQGPEFLTYFQNEAQLEKSRLLSDRFSAERPKGSFSTLEIQRTEQGDSAMYLCASSSRGDDIQYFGAGTRLSVL.

The chain employs TRBV7-2 and TRBJ1-6; 8 bases are shared with TRBD1. V shed 5 bases and J 3 bases; nucleotides not matched to a gene: 9. Per the germline V gene, CDR1 is SGHTA and CDR2 is FQGNSA. This CDR3 region has 17 residues. CDR3 sequence reads: CASSPRSQGGYNSPLHF. The CDR3, as DNA: TGTGCCAGCAGCCCCAGATCACAGGGGGGCTATAATTCACCCCTCCACTTT.

The DNA of the CDR3 is TGCGCCAGCAGCCTAAGCTCCTACGAGCAGTACTTC. Its translation: CASSLSSYEQYF. This sequence joins TRBV10-1 and TRBJ2-7, with unresolved D. Germline assignment: CDR1 WNHNN and CDR2 SYGVQD (reference sequence). V was pared by 6 bases and J by 0 bases, with 6 bases between. CDR3 size: 12 residues.

This rearrangement joins TRBV7-9 to TRBJ2-1, with 12 bases matching TRBD2. The CDR3 contains 17 residues. J was trimmed by 8 bases and V by 5 bases; bases with no gene match: 13. Germline V gene data show CDR1 as SEHNR and CDR2 as FQNEAQ (reference sequence). CDR3 DNA: TGTGCCAGCAGCCGATTTTCGACTAGCGGGAGTTTCGATGAGCAGTTCTTC. Amino acid sequence: CASSRFSTSGSFDEQFF.

This clone was seen a handful of times. The J gene is TRBJ1-1, the V gene TRBV25-1; D not certain. There are 13 residues in the CDR3. The V end lost 6 bases, the J end lost 3 bases, and 11 bases lay between the germline ends. Germline lookup yields CDR1 MGHDK and CDR2 SYGVNS. CDR3 protein: CASSHGADTEAFF. CDR3 bases: TGTGCCAGCAGCCATGGCGCGGACACTGAAGCTTTCTTT. The full variable domain, rest sourced from reference TRBV25-1 and TRBJ1-1, is EADIYQTPRYLVIGTGKKITLECSQTMGHDKMYWYQQDPGMELHLIHYSYGVNSTEKGDLSSESTVSRIRTEHFPLTLESARPSHTSQYLCASSHGADTEAFFGQGTRLTVV.

The V gene is TRBV11-2, the J gene TRBJ1-3; unclear D gene. This CDR3 spans 14 amino acids. V was clipped by 5 bases and J by 4 bases, with 12 bases between them. Germline V gives CDR1 SGHAT, CDR2 FQNNGV. CDR3 region: CASSPRDWGNTIYF. Written as DNA, the CDR3 is TGTGCCAGCAGCCCGCGCGATTGGGGAAACACCATATATTTT.

This chain uses TRBV11-2 with TRBJ2-2; maybe TRBD1 (6 bases). Trimming pared 1 base from V and 2 bases from J, leaving 8 bases between. This CDR3 spans 15 amino acids. From germline, CDR1 is SGHAT and CDR2 FQNNGV. Here the CDR3 reads CASSLGTANTGELFF. CDR3 sequence (DNA): TGTGCCAGCAGCTTAGGGACAGCCAACACCGGGGAGCTGTTTTTT.

V usage is TRBV11-2 and J usage is TRBJ2-7, with 10 bases identical to TRBD1. This CDR3 comprises 16 residues. Looked up from germline, CDR1 is SGHAT and CDR2 is FQNNGV. V dropped 6 bases and J dropped 4; count of bases not matched to a gene: 12. In DNA, the CDR3 is TGTGCCAGCAGGAAAAGGGGGGGGACAGGGGTGTACGAGCAGTACTTC. Amino acid sequence: CASRKRGGTGVYEQYF. Full variable domain (rest looked up from reference TRBV11-2 and TRBJ2-7): EAGVAQSPRYKIIEKRQSVAFWCNPISGHATLYWYQQILGQGPKLLIQFQNNGVVDDSQLPKDRFSAERLKGVDSTLKIQPAKLEDSAVYLCASRKRGGTGVYEQYFGPGTRLTVT.